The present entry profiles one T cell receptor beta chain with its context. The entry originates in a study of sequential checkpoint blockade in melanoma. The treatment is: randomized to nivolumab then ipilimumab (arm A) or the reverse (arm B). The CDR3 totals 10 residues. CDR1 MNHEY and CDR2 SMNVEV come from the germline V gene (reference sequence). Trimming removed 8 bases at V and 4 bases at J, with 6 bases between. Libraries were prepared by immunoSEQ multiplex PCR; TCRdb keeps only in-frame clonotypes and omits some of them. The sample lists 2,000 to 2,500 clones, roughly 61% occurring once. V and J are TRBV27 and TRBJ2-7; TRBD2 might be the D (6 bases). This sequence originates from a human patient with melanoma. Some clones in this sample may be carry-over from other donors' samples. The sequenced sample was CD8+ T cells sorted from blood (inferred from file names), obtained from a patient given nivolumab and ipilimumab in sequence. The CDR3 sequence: CASGGYEQYF. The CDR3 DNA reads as TGTGCCAGCGGGGGGTACGAGCAGTACTTC.